The clone carrying this T cell receptor (beta chain) was observed once. Sequencing was performed with immunoSEQ multiplex PCR; in TCRdb, only in-frame clones are kept and a portion is missing. The repertoire consists of 20,000 to 25,000 clones, with 55% to 70% occurring once and the leading ten covering approximately 0.97%. The data stem from a study of graft-versus-host responses after intestinal transplantation. On the study more broadly: Induction with anti-thymocyte globulin, then tacrolimus and steroids for around three years, was given to all recipients. General study points: GvH clones detected in recipient marrow included some appearing first in ileum or blood.

Trimming took 3 bases from V and 8 from J; bases not matched to a gene: 1. This CDR3 contains 11 residues. From germline, CDR1 is GTSNPN and CDR2 SVGIG (reference sequence). The sample consisted of alloreactive CD4+ T cells from a mixed lymphocyte reaction culture, taken before intestinal transplant. Subset noted: CFSE-low proliferating T cells sorted from roughly six-day pre-transplant mixed lymphocyte reaction (GvH or HvG direction). The rearrangement links TRBV30 to TRBJ1-1; 9 bases map to TRBD1. The receptor was derived from a human patient who received an intestinal transplant. The CDR3 nucleotides are TGTGCCTGGAGCGGGACAGGGGAAGCTTTCTTT. Its translation is CAWSGTGEAFF.